This TCR beta chain is drawn from a study of blood T cell repertoires in COVID-19 (dated by TCRdb to 2018 to 2020). For the study in its entirety: Samples from collaborators originated in the United States, Italy and Spain and spanned both the acute and convalescent phases of COVID-19. The prospective study material was composed of cDNA or gDNA derived from T cells, B-cell-depleted T cells, or PBMCs. Subjects who had been exposed to COVID-19, were actively infected with it, or had recovered from it provided the deeply sampled blood TCRbeta repertoires that made up the dataset. The repertoires were made available in a free public database intended to serve as a resource for research on the immune response to SARS-CoV-2. Samples came from the ongoing ImmuneRACE study (first 160 participants) plus 1,254 subjects from 6 global collaborators. The sample metadata nearly always contained a de-identified subject ID, COVID-19 status, age in years and sex. Where available, HLA class I and class II types were taken from metadata supplied by the sample provider and were not determined by assay-based typing.

Each collaborating institution followed its own protocols to collect whole blood in K2EDTA tubes. Collaborator samples were shipped for TCRbeta analysis as frozen whole blood, isolated PBMCs, or DNA extracted from either sample type. On this clone itself: No antigen is known for it. No clone much larger than this one lies a single base away; base qualities are absent.

TCRbeta CDR3 regions were amplified from genomic DNA using the immunoSEQ Assay, a bias-controlled multiplex PCR. The authors' analysis ran thus. Within the assay, amplification of reference gene primers was used to estimate how many nucleated cells each sample contained. To quantify the absolute abundance of each unique TCRbeta CDR3 rearrangement, sequence reads were collapsed and filtered. Productive Simpson clonality was computed per sample as the square root of Simpson's diversity index over productive rearrangements. This immuneACCESS table, as held by TCRdb, lists in-frame sequences with V and J called but not all clones. Of the missing ones, under half trace to an unresolved V gene in checked studies; the others have no known cause. V and J calls and clone size are copied from that table; D and trimming were computed from the DNA. The sample table shows under 85,000 clones, and approximately 80% are seen once. Jointly, the top ten make up over 5.5% of the sample.

What the study reported, not specific to this receptor: The amount of clinical and demographic metadata varied by source and participant and was provided uncurated.

The CDR1 and CDR2 encoded by the germline V gene are MGHDK and SYGVNS. V loses 4 bases of germline sequence and J loses 4 bases, and the interval between the two ends is 10 bases. Measured from the cysteine to the phenylalanine, the CDR3 is 13 residues long. CDR3 DNA only is kept here, 39 bases in frame from base 1. The chain is encoded by TRBV25-1 joined to TRBJ1-2; a confident D gene designation cannot be given. Sequencing used peripheral blood. This TCR was recovered from a man aged 60 to 75 with active or convalescent COVID-19. The CDR3 reads CASSVSLAYGYTF. The bases are TGTGCCAGCAGTGTATCCCTAGCCTATGGCTACACCTTC.